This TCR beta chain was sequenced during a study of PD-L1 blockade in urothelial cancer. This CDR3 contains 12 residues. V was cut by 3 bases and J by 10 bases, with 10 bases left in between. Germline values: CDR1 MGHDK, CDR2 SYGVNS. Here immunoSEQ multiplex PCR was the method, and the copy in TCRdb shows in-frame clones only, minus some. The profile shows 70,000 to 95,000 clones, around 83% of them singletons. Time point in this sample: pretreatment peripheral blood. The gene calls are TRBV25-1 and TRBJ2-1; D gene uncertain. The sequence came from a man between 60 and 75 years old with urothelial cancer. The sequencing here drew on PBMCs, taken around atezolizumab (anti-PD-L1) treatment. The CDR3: CASSDETLEQFF. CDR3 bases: TGTGCCAGCAGTGATGAAACACTAGAGCAGTTCTTC.